The 22 T cell receptor beta chains listed next were all sequenced from one sample in a study of blood T cell repertoires in COVID-19. Sequencing was performed with immunoSEQ multiplex PCR; in TCRdb, only in-frame clones are kept and a portion is missing. This table has some 150,000 clones, about 91% appearing once. Sequenced: peripheral blood. The source is a woman in her forties or fifties with acute or convalescent COVID-19.

J is TRBJ2-7 and V is TRBV4-1; TRBD2 might be the D (5 bases). Between the trimmed V and J ends, which lost 1 base and 5 bases, there was a span of 15 bases. Germline lookup yields CDR1 MGHRA and CDR2 YSYEKL. CDR3 length: 15 amino acids. CDR3 nucleotides: TGCGCCAGCAGCCAAGGTCTGAACGGGGTTGACGAGCAGTACTTC. It specifies CASSQGLNGVDEQYF.

This clone was found a few times. This sequence joins TRBV27 and TRBJ2-7; 9 bases line up with TRBD2. The CDR3 is 15 residues long. The germline V gene has CDR1 MNHEY and CDR2 SMNVEV (reference sequence). Trimming cost V 8 bases and J 4 bases; bases outside gene matches: 12. The DNA of the CDR3 is TGTGCCAGCGGCACCTTAGCGGGAGTAGTATACGAGCAGTACTTC. Its translation is CASGTLAGVVYEQYF.

V is TRBV19 and J is TRBJ2-3; 10 bases fit TRBD2. CDR3 size: 14 residues. The trim removed 8 bases at V and 4 bases at J, leaving 6 bases unmatched. Germline V lookup: CDR1 LNHDA, CDR2 SQIVND (reference sequence). This CDR3 is CASQRGGVADTQYF. The CDR3 bases are TGTGCCAGTCAGCGGGGGGGTGTGGCAGATACGCAGTATTTT.

J is TRBJ2-2 and V is TRBV9, with no clear D. The CDR3 has 12 amino acids. Between the trimmed V and J ends, which lost 8 bases and 6 bases, there was a span of 11 bases. CDR1 SGDLS and CDR2 YYNGEE come from the germline V gene. In nucleotides, the CDR3 is TGTGCCAGTCGTAACGCGGCCGGGGAGCTGTTTTTT. Its protein is CASRNAAGELFF.

The chain joins TRBV19 to TRBJ1-1; D not certain. V lost 6 bases and J 4 bases, leaving 15 bases between the germline ends. The CDR3 contains 14 residues. The germline CDR1 and CDR2 sequences are LNHDA and SQIVND (reference sequence). The CDR3 DNA follows: TGTGCCAGTAGACCTCACGAGGGTGTCACTGAAGCTTTCTTT. Residues: CASRPHEGVTEAFF.

The gene calls are TRBV5-1 and TRBJ1-5, with D unresolved. The V end was cut by 9 bases, the J end by 4 bases, with 14 bases between. Looked up from germline, CDR1 is SGHRS and CDR2 is YFSETQ. CDR3 length: 13 residues. CDR3 sequence (DNA): TGCGCCACCGCCGAGGATTGGAATCAGCCCCAGCATTTT. Protein: CATAEDWNQPQHF.

Notes on this clone: Additional DNA sequences in this sample encode the identical CDR3. The chain employs TRBV30 and TRBJ1-1; D is unresolved. Germline values: CDR1 GTSNPN, CDR2 SVGIG (reference sequence). V was cut by 0 bases and J by 5 bases, with 4 bases left in between. This CDR3 is built from 11 residues. CDR3 sequence (DNA): TGTGCCTGGAGTGTACAGACTGAAGCTTTCTTT. Translation: CAWSVQTEAFF.

The J gene is TRBJ2-1, the V gene TRBV2; TRBD2 agrees at 7 bases. V trimming: 2 bases; J trimming: 2 bases; junction bases outside the gene matches: 3. CDR3 length: 15 amino acids. The germline V gene has CDR1 SNHLY and CDR2 FYNNEI. CDR3 protein: CASSESSGPYNEQFF. The CDR3 DNA reads TGTGCCAGCAGTGAATCTAGCGGACCCTACAATGAGCAGTTCTTC.

CDR3 residues: CASSPSPPGQNEQFF. The CDR3 region has the DNA TGTGCCAGCAGCCCCTCACCTCCCGGACAGAATGAGCAGTTCTTC. The rearrangement uses TRBV9 and TRBJ2-1; a possible D gene is TRBD1 (6 bases). Trimming cost V 4 bases and J 7 bases, with 18 bases left between them. The CDR3 extends over 15 amino acids. The germline V gene has CDR1 SGDLS and CDR2 YYNGEE.

The chain employs TRBV9 and TRBJ2-7; D remains unclear. V gave up 5 bases and J gave up 6 bases, with 9 bases separating them. The V gene's germline CDR1 is SGDLS and CDR2 YYNGEE. The CDR3 covers 11 residues. The CDR3 nucleotides read TGTGCCAGCAGTAGACTTGGCGAGCAGTACTTC. This translates into CASSRLGEQYF.

The chain couples TRBV3-1 (or the pseudogene TRBV3-2) to TRBJ1-2, with TRBD1 matching 8 bases. This CDR3 comprises 15 residues. Germline CDR1 LGHDT, CDR2 YNNKEL (reference sequence). J lost 4 bases, V lost 6 bases, and 10 bases had no gene match. CDR3 loop: CASSYRSGQGYGYTF. The DNA of the CDR3 is TGTGCCAGCAGTTACCGGTCCGGACAGGGCTATGGCTACACCTTC.

The chain has TRBV18 and TRBJ2-2; TRBD2 agrees at 7 bases. The CDR3 has 16 amino acids. The trim removed 4 bases at V and 3 bases at J, leaving 8 bases unmatched. The germline V gene has CDR1 KGHSH and CDR2 LQKENI. The chain's CDR3 is CASSRNQGGDTGELFF. CDR3 DNA: TGTGCCAGCTCACGGAACCAGGGAGGGGACACCGGGGAGCTGTTTTTT.

The V gene is TRBV11-3, the J gene TRBJ1-6; 9 nucleotides agree with TRBD1. The germline V gene has CDR1 SGHNT and CDR2 YENEEA. The CDR3 totals 14 residues. The V gene end was trimmed by 4 bases and the J gene end by 9 bases; junction bases not matched to a gene: 4. Here the CDR3 DNA reads TGTGCCAGCAGCTCCGACAGGGGGAGTTCACCCCTCCACTTT. Amino acids: CASSSDRGSSPLHF. Looking up the rest from reference TRBV11-3 and TRBJ1-6 gives the full variable domain: EAGVVQSPRYKIIEKKQPVAFWCNPISGHNTLYWYLQNLGQGPELLIRYENEEAVDDSQLPKDRFSAERLKGVDSTLKIQPAELGDSAVYLCASSSDRGSSPLHFGNGTRLTVT.

In the case of this clone: The sample has other DNA sequences that encode this CDR3 too. The V call is TRBV27, the J call TRBJ1-1, with D uncertain. The CDR3 sequence is 13 residues long. Trimming left V 2 bases short and J 1 base short, with 5 bases between. Germline V gene data show CDR1 as MNHEY and CDR2 as SMNVEV (reference sequence). The CDR3 loop is CASSLGQNTEAFF. In DNA form, the CDR3 reads TGTGCCAGCAGTTTAGGCCAGAACACTGAAGCTTTCTTT.

V and J are TRBV3-1 (or the pseudogene TRBV3-2) and TRBJ2-7, with 10 bases lining up with TRBD1. The CDR3 runs 15 residues. Germline CDR1 and CDR2: LGHDT and YNNKEL (reference sequence). The V gene end was trimmed by 3 bases and the J gene end by 4 bases; junction bases not matched to a gene: 6. The CDR3 sequence: CASSQETGGFYEQYF. The DNA for the CDR3 is TGTGCCAGCAGCCAGGAGACAGGGGGCTTTTACGAGCAGTACTTC.

The chain recombines TRBV5-6 with TRBJ1-1, with 7 nucleotides matching TRBD1. CDR3 length equals 15 residues. Losses at the gene ends were 4 bases for V and 4 bases for J; bases not matched to a gene: 10. Per germline, CDR1 SGHDT and CDR2 YYEEEE. The CDR3 region is CASSPRTGHGTEAFF. Here the CDR3 DNA reads TGTGCCAGCAGCCCTAGGACAGGCCATGGCACTGAAGCTTTCTTT.

V is TRBV5-8 and J is TRBJ2-1, with D maybe TRBD1 (6 bases). CDR1 and CDR2 (germline): SGHTS, YDEGEE. The CDR3 runs 15 residues. Between the trimmed V and J ends, which lost 0 bases and 0 bases, there was a span of 7 bases. CDR3: CASSLGDTSYNEQFF. For the CDR3, the DNA is TGTGCCAGCAGCTTGGGGGACACCTCCTACAATGAGCAGTTCTTC.

The chain carries TRBV7-9 and TRBJ2-1; 10 bases line up with TRBD2. CDR1 and CDR2 (germline): SEHNR, FQNEAQ (reference sequence). The CDR3 is made up of 15 amino acids. The V segment lost 3 bases and the J segment 4 bases; nucleotides outside the gene matches: 3. This chain's CDR3 is CASSFSSGGYNEQFF. The CDR3 DNA follows: TGTGCCAGCAGCTTCTCTAGCGGGGGATACAATGAGCAGTTCTTC.

The chain recombines TRBV9 with TRBJ2-1, with 13 bases lining up with TRBD2. Trimming removed 6 bases from V and 5 bases from J; junction bases left unmatched: 2. This CDR3 comprises 14 residues. The germline CDR1 and CDR2 sequences are SGDLS and YYNGEE. The CDR3 sequence: CASTGTSGDNEQFF. In DNA form, the CDR3 reads TGTGCCAGCACAGGGACTAGCGGGGACAATGAGCAGTTCTTC.

The rearrangement uses TRBV11-3 and TRBJ1-3, with D uncertain. Trimming cost V 5 bases and J 4 bases, with 6 bases left between them. Germline lookup yields CDR1 SGHNT and CDR2 YENEEA. This CDR3 region has 12 residues. CDR3 residues: CASSDMGNTIYF. The CDR3 region has the DNA TGTGCCAGCAGCGACATGGGAAACACCATATATTTT.

The J gene is TRBJ2-7, the V gene TRBV6-5, with 8 bases matching TRBD1. Germline CDR1 MNHEY, CDR2 SVGAGI. The length of the CDR3 is 14 residues. V was clipped by 3 bases and J by 1 base; unmatched bases: 2. DNA for the CDR3: TGTGCCAGCAGTTATGGACAGGGATCCTACGAGCAGTACTTC. Its translation is CASSYGQGSYEQYF.

This clone was counted only a few times. V usage is TRBV10-3 and J usage is TRBJ1-1; D perhaps matches TRBD1 (5 bases). Deletions cut 0 bases from V and 6 bases from J, with 11 bases between. The germline V gene has CDR1 ENHRY and CDR2 SYGVKD. This CDR3 is built from 14 residues. CDR3 in DNA: TGTGCCATCAGTGAGTCCCAGGGTAAGGCTGAAGCTTTCTTT. As protein: CAISESQGKAEAFF.